A single sample gave rise to the 30 T cell receptor beta chains below, sequenced in a study of blood T cell repertoires in COVID-19. The method was immunoSEQ multiplex PCR; TCRdb's version includes in-frame clones alone and lacks a portion of them. In the table there are hundreds of thousands of clones, roughly 88% of which are singletons. Sequenced: peripheral blood. The receptors here all came from a woman aged 45-60 years with active or convalescent COVID-19.

This clone was recorded once. This chain connects TRBV28 to TRBJ2-7; no definite D call. Germline V lookup: CDR1 MDHEN, CDR2 SYDVKM. The germline V and J ends were trimmed by 4 bases and 3 bases, with 10 bases remaining between them. The CDR3 is 13 amino acids. CDR3 coding DNA: TGTGCCAGCAGTTCCCCCCGTAGCTACGAGCAGTACTTC. It is translated as CASSSPRSYEQYF.

The chain uses TRBV30 and TRBJ1-2; 8 nucleotides agree with TRBD1. J was trimmed by 6 bases and V by 0 bases; bases with no gene match: 3. Germline V lookup: CDR1 GTSNPN, CDR2 SVGIG (reference sequence). CDR3 length: 13 amino acids. The CDR3 is CAWSVGQGDGYTF. CDR3 nucleotides: TGTGCCTGGAGTGTCGGACAGGGAGATGGCTACACCTTC.

The chain has TRBV5-1 and TRBJ2-7, with D possibly TRBD1 on 5 matching bases. Trimming took off 4 bases at V and 4 bases at J, with 12 bases between the two ends. There are 13 residues in the CDR3. Germline CDR1 reads SGHRS; CDR2 reads YFSETQ. The DNA for the CDR3 is TGCGCCAGCAGCCCCGACAGCATTTACGAGCAGTACTTC. It translates to CASSPDSIYEQYF.

The chain combines TRBV30 with TRBJ1-1; D remains ambiguous. The CDR3 totals 14 residues. Per the germline V gene, CDR1 is GTSNPN and CDR2 is SVGIG (reference sequence). V lost 0 bases, J lost 5 bases, and 13 bases lay in between. As DNA, the CDR3 is TGTGCCTGGAGTGTGCCCGGGTTTAGGACTGAAGCTTTCTTT. It yields the protein CAWSVPGFRTEAFF.

This chain uses TRBV6-1 with TRBJ2-3; 9 positions agree with TRBD1. Germline lookup yields CDR1 MNHNS and CDR2 SASEGT. V gave up 4 bases and J gave up 0 bases; unmatched junction bases: 5. CDR3 length equals 16 residues. The chain's CDR3 is CASSGNRGRSTDTQYF. The CDR3 nucleotides read TGTGCCAGCAGTGGAAACAGGGGGCGCAGCACAGATACGCAGTATTTT.

V is TRBV28 and J is TRBJ2-7; 7 nucleotides match TRBD2. This CDR3 is built from 15 residues. The germline V gene encodes CDR1 MDHEN and CDR2 SYDVKM. Unmatched junction bases numbered 14, after V lost 6 bases and J lost 6 bases. This CDR3 reads CASRSGSAGNAEQYF. CDR3 bases: TGTGCCAGCAGGTCCGGGTCAGCGGGAAACGCCGAGCAGTACTTC.

The chain is built from TRBV27 and TRBJ2-3, with D perhaps matching TRBD2 (6 bases). Per the germline V gene, CDR1 is MNHEY and CDR2 is SMNVEV (reference sequence). The CDR3 is 15 amino acids. V dropped 1 base and J dropped 1 base, with 9 bases sitting between them. CDR3 in DNA: TGTGCCAGCAGTTTATTGGGGGAGGGCACAGATACGCAGTATTTT. Amino acids: CASSLLGEGTDTQYF.

The gene calls are TRBV7-8 and TRBJ1-4, with a tentative D call TRBD1 (6 bases). V was clipped by 5 bases and J by 7 bases, with 8 bases between them. CDR3 length: 12 amino acids. CDR1 and CDR2 (germline): SGHVS, FQNEAQ. The CDR3 sequence is CASSQQGEKLFF. The CDR3 DNA is TGTGCCAGCAGCCAACAGGGTGAAAAACTGTTTTTT.

The V and J genes are TRBV28 and TRBJ2-7, with TRBD1 matching 8 bases. The junction had 7 bases not matched to a gene; V was cut back by 7 bases and J by 5 bases. CDR3 length: 13 amino acids. Germline values: CDR1 MDHEN, CDR2 SYDVKM. As DNA, the CDR3 is TGTGCCAGCACCACGGACAGGGCCCACGAGCAGTACTTC. This sequence encodes CASTTDRAHEQYF.

The chain uses TRBV24-1 and TRBJ2-5; 9 bases are a match to TRBD1. Germline V CDR1 and CDR2: KGHDR, SFDVKD. V trimming: 4 bases; J trimming: 5 bases; junction bases outside the gene matches: 7. This CDR3 is built from 15 residues. This CDR3 is CATSDSGTGRETQYF. In nucleotides, the CDR3 is TGTGCCACCAGTGACTCCGGGACAGGGAGGGAGACCCAGTACTTC.

The table lists this clone with a count of one. The rearrangement uses TRBV24-1 and TRBJ1-1, with 8 bases identical to TRBD1. The CDR3 sequence is 14 residues long. Germline V CDR1 and CDR2: KGHDR, SFDVKD. The V gene end was trimmed by 8 bases and the J gene end by 4 bases; junction bases not matched to a gene: 8. Here the CDR3 DNA reads TGTGCCACCATCGCTCTAGACAGGGGCACTGAAGCTTTCTTT. Translation gives CATIALDRGTEAFF.

The chain links TRBV13 to TRBJ1-1, with 8 nucleotides matching TRBD1. The V segment lost 4 bases and the J segment 2 bases; nucleotides outside the gene matches: 3. The CDR3 extends over 14 amino acids. CDR1 is PRHDT, CDR2 FYEKMQ, per germline (reference sequence). CDR3 region: CASSSGQDNTEAFF. CDR3 nucleotides: TGTGCCAGCAGCTCGGGACAGGACAACACTGAAGCTTTCTTT.

This clone was seen a single time. The V call is TRBV16, the J call TRBJ2-3, with TRBD2 matching over 9 bases. Germline V gene data show CDR1 as KGHSY and CDR2 as FQNENV. The CDR3 is 15 amino acids. After removal of 6 bases from V and 4 bases from J, the junction contained 8 bases not matched to a gene. The CDR3 DNA reads as TGTGCCAGCAGTAACGTCGGGACTAGCTCAGATACGCAGTATTTT. Translated, it gives CASSNVGTSSDTQYF.

The chain is built from TRBV29-1 and TRBJ2-1, with 8 bases aligning to TRBD2. Germline V gives CDR1 SQVTM, CDR2 ANQGSEA. J lost 2 bases, V lost 3 bases, and 6 bases had no gene match. There are 15 residues in the CDR3. CDR3 bases: TGCAGCGTTGACGACGGGGGGGCTGCCTACAATGAGCAGTTCTTC. Its translation is CSVDDGGAAYNEQFF.

This clone was detected once. This sample includes further DNA sequences coding for the same CDR3. The J gene is TRBJ2-2, the V gene TRBV24-1; no reliable D call. V was shortened by 7 bases and J by 0 bases, with 8 bases between the two germline ends. The length of the CDR3 is 14 residues. Germline lookup yields CDR1 KGHDR and CDR2 SFDVKD. The CDR3: CATRGPTNTGELFF. In nucleotides, the CDR3 is TGTGCCACCAGGGGCCCGACGAACACCGGGGAGCTGTTTTTT.

The chain's CDR3 is CAISKPGQSGYTF. The CDR3 DNA is TGTGCCATCAGTAAACCGGGACAGAGCGGCTACACCTTC. The chain has TRBV10-3 and TRBJ1-2, with 7 nucleotides matching TRBD1. CDR1 and CDR2 (germline): ENHRY, SYGVKD. The CDR3 runs 13 residues. V dropped 5 bases and J dropped 8; count of bases not matched to a gene: 8.

The chain recombines TRBV19 with TRBJ2-3; TRBD2 agrees at 9 bases. The germline V gene has CDR1 LNHDA and CDR2 SQIVND (reference sequence). Trimming cost V 0 bases and J 2 bases; bases outside gene matches: 3. There are 16 residues in the CDR3. The CDR3: CASSIEASGATDTQYF. DNA for the CDR3: TGTGCCAGTAGTATAGAGGCTAGCGGGGCCACAGATACGCAGTATTTT. Variable domain in full (rest from reference TRBV19 and TRBJ2-3): DGGITQSPKYLFRKEGQNVTLSCEQNLNHDAMYWYRQDPGQGLRLIYYSQIVNDFQKGDIAEGYSVSREKKESFPLTVTSAQKNPTAFYLCASSIEASGATDTQYFGPGTRLTVL.

This rearrangement joins TRBV5-1 to TRBJ2-7; 10 bases align to TRBD1. Germline V CDR1 and CDR2: SGHRS, YFSETQ. The V segment lost 0 bases and the J segment 5 bases; nucleotides outside the gene matches: 5. The CDR3 loop spans 15 amino acids. The CDR3 region is CASSLAGQGSNEQYF. CDR3 bases: TGCGCCAGCAGCTTGGCGGGACAGGGGAGTAACGAGCAGTACTTC.

The chain links TRBV12-3 or TRBV12-4 to TRBJ2-5; possibly TRBD2 for D (5 bases). The germline V and J ends were trimmed by 3 bases and 6 bases, with 11 bases remaining between them. CDR3 length: 13 amino acids. The CDR3 bases are TGTGCCAGCAGTTTCGGAGAGGGCCAGACCCAGTACTTC. Translating gives CASSFGEGQTQYF.

The chain joins TRBV7-6 to TRBJ2-2; 10 bases align to TRBD1. Germline CDR1 and CDR2: SGHVS and FNYEAQ. This CDR3 spans 16 amino acids. With V trimmed by 7 bases and J by 4 bases, 9 bases remained unmatched. The CDR3 here is CASKGQGMTSTGELFF. The CDR3 DNA sequence: TGTGCCAGCAAGGGACAGGGGATGACAAGCACCGGGGAGCTGTTTTTT. Variable domain in full (rest from reference TRBV7-6 and TRBJ2-2): GAGVSQSPRYKVTKRGQDVALRCDPISGHVSLYWYRQALGQGPEFLTYFNYEAQQDKSGLPNDRFSAERPEGSISTLTIQRTEQRDSAMYRCASKGQGMTSTGELFFGEGSRLTVL.

The gene calls are TRBV2 and TRBJ1-1; TRBD1 is a possible D gene (6 bases). V lost 1 base and J lost 0, with 21 bases in between. The CDR3 extends over 19 amino acids. Looked up from germline, CDR1 is SNHLY and CDR2 is FYNNEI. The CDR3 region is CASSEDGQTKWYMNTEAFF. The CDR3, as DNA: TGTGCCAGCAGTGAAGACGGACAGACCAAATGGTACATGAACACTGAAGCTTTCTTT.

The rearrangement joins TRBV2 to TRBJ1-1, with D unresolved. The CDR3 totals 13 residues. Germline V gene lookup returns CDR1 SNHLY and CDR2 FYNNEI. V was trimmed by 3 bases and J by 1 base, leaving 6 bases between them. This chain's CDR3 is CASSDQENTEAFF. The CDR3 DNA sequence: TGTGCCAGCAGTGACCAGGAGAACACTGAAGCTTTCTTT.

The chain recombines TRBV7-2 with TRBJ2-3; 9 bases agree with TRBD2. V lost 4 bases and J lost 6; bases outside the gene matches: 8. Germline CDR1 is SGHTA and CDR2 is FQGNSA. CDR3 length: 15 amino acids. The CDR3 sequence: CASSSIAGAADTQYF. DNA of the CDR3: TGTGCCAGCAGCTCTATAGCGGGAGCGGCGGATACGCAGTATTTT.

The chain uses TRBV5-4 and TRBJ2-1; D perhaps matches TRBD1 (6 bases). This CDR3 contains 13 residues. From germline, CDR1 is SGHNT and CDR2 YYREEE (reference sequence). V gave up 4 bases and J gave up 6 bases, with 11 bases separating them. CDR3 coding DNA: TGTGCCAGCAGCCGAGGACAGAGCAATGAGCAGTTCTTC. Its protein is CASSRGQSNEQFF.

This clone occurred once. This sequence joins TRBV5-5 and TRBJ2-5, with TRBD2 as a possible D gene (5 bases). The germline V and J ends were trimmed by 0 bases and 2 bases, with 14 bases remaining between them. The CDR3 is 16 amino acids. Germline CDR1 SGHKS, CDR2 YYEKEE (reference sequence). This CDR3 is CASSLARAEMQETQYF. The CDR3 DNA is TGTGCCAGCAGCTTGGCACGAGCGGAGATGCAAGAGACCCAGTACTTC.

This rearrangement joins TRBV5-1 to TRBJ2-2, with 7 nucleotides matching TRBD1. Germline V CDR1 and CDR2: SGHRS, YFSETQ. The CDR3 runs to 14 residues. After removal of 3 bases from V and 6 bases from J, the junction contained 5 bases not matched to a gene. CDR3: CASSWVGTAGELFF. Written as DNA, the CDR3 is TGCGCCAGCAGCTGGGTCGGGACAGCCGGGGAGCTGTTTTTT. The variable domain in full, with the rest retrieved from reference TRBV5-1 and TRBJ2-2, is KAGVTQTPRYLIKTRGQQVTLSCSPISGHRSVSWYQQTPGQGLQFLFEYFSETQRNKGNFPGRFSGRQFSNSRSEMNVSTLELGDSALYLCASSWVGTAGELFFGEGSRLTVL.

This rearrangement joins TRBV6-5 to TRBJ2-7, with D perhaps TRBD1 (5 bases). V was clipped by 0 bases and J by 2 bases, with 14 bases between them. In germline, CDR1 is MNHEY, CDR2 SVGAGI. The CDR3 runs to 16 residues. The CDR3 here is CASSYSVNSGTYEQYF. The DNA of the CDR3 is TGTGCCAGCAGTTACTCCGTTAACTCAGGGACCTACGAGCAGTACTTC.

The chain is built from TRBV30 and TRBJ2-3; D not certain. This CDR3 has 11 residues. The V gene lost 7 bases and the J gene lost 2 bases, with 7 bases spanning the gap. Germline V gene lookup returns CDR1 GTSNPN and CDR2 SVGIG (reference sequence). CDR3 in DNA: TGTGCCTCCACATCCACAGATACGCAGTATTTT. It translates to CASTSTDTQYF.

V gene TRBV28 combines with J gene TRBJ1-5; D possibly corresponds to TRBD1 (5 bases). CDR1 and CDR2 from the germline V gene are MDHEN and SYDVKM. This CDR3 has 17 residues. Trimming removed 9 bases from V and 0 bases from J, with 21 bases in between. CDR3 sequence (DNA): TGTGCCAGTTCCCTGCCCCCCTGGGGCGGTAGCAATCAGCCCCAGCATTTT. Translation: CASSLPPWGGSNQPQHF.

This clone was seen just once. CDR3 in amino acids: CASSNPGLAARNEQFF. The CDR3 DNA follows: TGTGCCAGCAGCAATCCGGGACTAGCGGCCCGAAATGAGCAGTTCTTC. This chain uses TRBV9 with TRBJ2-1; 11 bases fit TRBD2. Germline lookup yields CDR1 SGDLS and CDR2 YYNGEE. V was clipped by 4 bases and J by 7 bases; unmatched bases: 10. The CDR3 totals 16 residues.